These 31 T cell receptor beta chains share one sample of origin, sequenced in a study of cytotoxic CD8 clonotypes in ibrutinib-treated CLL (dated by TCRdb to the early 2020s). The time point label for this specimen denotes: about eleven months on ibrutinib. Preparation of the library involved the immunoSEQ multiplex PCR assay. TCRdb carries this immuneACCESS record with in-frame sequences only. Its versions omit some clonotypes, under half of them owing to an unresolved V gene in the studies checked, with the rest unexplained. This sample comprises just over 200,000 clones, 79% of them detected only once. The ten largest account for roughly an eighth of the sample. Here the sequenced sample was PBMCs, taken after 12 months of ibrutinib treatment. These receptors were obtained from a human donor with chronic lymphocytic leukemia.

The count of this clone is one. This CDR3 is also generated by other DNA sequences in the sample. The chain has TRBV5-1 and TRBJ1-4; no firm D call. This CDR3 contains 14 residues. Trimming took off 2 bases at V and 0 bases at J, with 5 bases between the two ends. CDR1 and CDR2 from the germline V gene are SGHRS and YFSETQ. The CDR3 region is CASSLGATNEKLFF. CDR3 nucleotides: TGCGCCAGCAGCTTAGGAGCAACTAATGAAAAACTGTTTTTT.

This clone was recorded only once. The chain links TRBV10-3 to TRBJ1-1; D is undetermined. The V end was cut by 11 bases, the J end by 5 bases, with 15 bases between. Germline values: CDR1 ENHRY, CDR2 SYGVKD. The CDR3 covers 12 residues. The CDR3 sequence is CACRRDGTEAFF. The CDR3 DNA sequence: TGTGCCTGTCGGAGGGATGGAACTGAAGCTTTCTTT.

This clone was seen a few times. The rearrangement links TRBV7-8 to TRBJ2-5; D tentatively reads TRBD1 or TRBD2 (5 bases each). Germline loops: CDR1 SGHVS, CDR2 FQNEAQ. V was trimmed by 5 bases and J by 7 bases, leaving 17 bases between them. The CDR3 runs to 14 residues. This CDR3 reads CASSLREGHGTQYF. The CDR3 nucleotides read TGTGCCAGCAGCCTTAGAGAGGGGCATGGGACCCAGTACTTC.

The CDR3 loop reads CASSPSPTGIYGYTF. In DNA, the CDR3 is TGCGCCAGCAGCCCCAGTCCGACAGGGATCTATGGCTACACCTTC. The genes are TRBV5-1 and TRBJ1-2; 7 bases match TRBD1. Germline V gene lookup returns CDR1 SGHRS and CDR2 YFSETQ. The CDR3 covers 15 residues. V trimming: 4 bases; J trimming: 4 bases; junction bases outside the gene matches: 10.

The genes are TRBV30 and TRBJ2-3; 14 bases agree with TRBD2. The CDR3 totals 16 residues. Germline V gives CDR1 GTSNPN, CDR2 SVGIG (reference sequence). Trimming removed 0 bases from V and 6 bases from J; junction bases left unmatched: 5. The CDR3: CAWSVGLAGGHDTQYF. CDR3 sequence (DNA): TGTGCCTGGAGTGTAGGACTAGCGGGGGGTCATGATACGCAGTATTTT.

V usage is TRBV6-5 and J usage is TRBJ2-7; D uncertain. Germline CDR1 is MNHEY and CDR2 is SVGAGI. Trimming took 2 bases from V and 4 from J, leaving 9 bases between them. The CDR3 covers 13 residues. CDR3 region: CASSYGPRYEQYF. The CDR3, as DNA: TGTGCCAGCAGTTACGGACCTCGATACGAGCAGTACTTC.

The rearrangement uses TRBV6-5 and TRBJ1-3; possible D gene TRBD1, 5 bases. The V and J ends lost 8 bases and 0 bases respectively, with 11 bases between them. The CDR3 totals 14 residues. Germline CDR1 and CDR2: MNHEY and SVGAGI. CDR3 nucleotide sequence: TGTGCCAGCGCCCCGGGGGGCTCTGGAAACACCATATATTTT. Translation: CASAPGGSGNTIYF.

The CDR3 DNA reads as TGTGCCAGCAGCCCCGCCCGGGACAGGGGACTCATGAACACTGAAGCTTTCTTT. Protein sequence: CASSPARDRGLMNTEAFF. This chain uses TRBV9 with TRBJ1-1; 10 nucleotides align to TRBD1. Germline CDR1 SGDLS, CDR2 YYNGEE. This CDR3 is built from 18 residues. J lost 0 bases, V lost 4 bases, and 12 bases had no gene match.

A word on this clone: In the same sample, other DNA sequences code for this CDR3. The rearrangement joins TRBV6-5 to TRBJ2-7; either TRBD1 or TRBD2 may fit D (7 bases each). The CDR3 loop spans 15 amino acids. Germline loops: CDR1 MNHEY, CDR2 SVGAGI. The V end was cut by 2 bases, the J end by 4 bases, with 15 bases between. The CDR3 nucleotides are TGTGCCAGCAGTTACGGCAGGGGGGGATCTTACGAGCAGTACTTC. Translation: CASSYGRGGSYEQYF.

This clone came up a few times. The rearrangement uses TRBV5-1 and TRBJ2-5; unclear D gene. The length of the CDR3 is 12 residues. V was trimmed by 0 bases and J by 0 bases, leaving 0 bases between them. In germline, CDR1 is SGHRS, CDR2 YFSETQ. The DNA for the CDR3 is TGCGCCAGCAGCTTGGACCAAGAGACCCAGTACTTC. Translation: CASSLDQETQYF.

This sequence joins TRBV6-1 and TRBJ2-5, with TRBD2 as a possible D gene (5 bases). This CDR3 has 13 amino acids. The V end lost 4 bases, the J end lost 5 bases, and 11 bases lay between the germline ends. CDR1 MNHNS and CDR2 SASEGT come from the germline V gene. The CDR3 DNA follows: TGTGCCAGCAGTGGAATCCCGGGGGAGACCCAGTACTTC. It translates to CASSGIPGETQYF.

This clone appeared once. The V and J genes are TRBV5-1 and TRBJ1-2; D perhaps matches TRBD1 (6 bases). The CDR3 extends over 14 amino acids. The V gene's germline CDR1 is SGHRS and CDR2 YFSETQ. The V gene lost 0 bases and the J gene lost 6 bases, with 12 bases spanning the gap. The CDR3 loop is CASSLGTQGDGYTF. CDR3 nucleotide sequence: TGCGCCAGCAGCTTGGGGACACAGGGAGATGGCTACACCTTC.

This clone was counted a few times. The V gene is TRBV29-1, the J gene TRBJ1-1; no reliable D call. V dropped 7 bases and J dropped 7 bases, with 13 bases sitting between them. Germline V gives CDR1 SQVTM, CDR2 ANQGSEA. The CDR3 totals 11 residues. CDR3 region: CSGDKTGEAFF. Here the CDR3 DNA reads TGCAGCGGCGACAAAACCGGTGAAGCTTTCTTT.

The rearrangement joins TRBV5-1 to TRBJ2-5; D may be TRBD2 (7 bases). Germline CDR1 SGHRS, CDR2 YFSETQ. The CDR3 extends over 13 amino acids. With 7 bases removed from V and 4 bases from J, the gap between germline ends came to 14 bases. The CDR3 loop is CASGGGGAETQYF. The CDR3 region has the DNA TGCGCCAGCGGAGGGGGGGGCGCAGAGACCCAGTACTTC.

The chain recombines TRBV19 with TRBJ1-5, with 7 nucleotides matching TRBD1. Germline trimming cut 5 bases from V and 7 bases from J; bases unmatched to any gene: 11. The V gene's germline CDR1 is LNHDA and CDR2 SQIVND (reference sequence). There are 15 residues in the CDR3. The CDR3 coding sequence is TGTGCCAGTAGTGCTCCAGACAGGGTTGAACAGCCCCAGCATTTT. This codes for CASSAPDRVEQPQHF.

This chain connects TRBV7-2 to TRBJ2-7; D possibly corresponds to TRBD2 (5 bases). V shed 5 bases and J shed 4 bases, with 12 bases lying between them. CDR3 length equals 13 residues. CDR1 SGHTA and CDR2 FQGNSA come from the germline V gene. This CDR3 is CASSPGNRYEQYF. Here the CDR3 DNA reads TGTGCCAGCAGCCCCGGGAATCGATACGAGCAGTACTTC.

The chain links TRBV29-1 to TRBJ1-1; 8 nucleotides match TRBD1. Germline CDR1 is SQVTM and CDR2 is ANQGSEA. Trimming cost V 7 bases and J 7 bases; bases outside gene matches: 11. The CDR3 loop spans 13 amino acids. The CDR3 is CSGTSTGEGEAFF. DNA for the CDR3: TGCAGCGGGACCTCGACAGGGGAGGGTGAAGCTTTCTTT.

This clone was counted once. The chain is built from TRBV6-6 and TRBJ1-1, with D hard to call. This CDR3 is 15 amino acids long. Trimming stripped 5 bases from V and 0 bases from J, with 13 bases between. Germline-derived CDR1 and CDR2 are MNHNY and SVGAGI (reference sequence). The CDR3 DNA is TGTGCCAGCAGTCCCCAAGACGGAATGAACACTGAAGCTTTCTTT. Its protein product is CASSPQDGMNTEAFF.

CDR3 bases: TGTGCCAGTACTTCCGGGACCCCGAACACCGGGGAGCTGTTTTTT. Translated: CASTSGTPNTGELFF. This rearrangement joins TRBV11-3 to TRBJ2-2; D possibly matches TRBD1 or TRBD2 (5 bases each). CDR3 length: 15 residues. Germline CDR1 SGHNT, CDR2 YENEEA. V shed 9 bases and J shed 0 bases, with 14 bases lying between them.

V gene TRBV5-1 combines with J gene TRBJ1-1; unclear D gene. Trimming left V 4 bases short and J 0 bases short, with 13 bases between. The CDR3 runs 15 residues. The germline V gene has CDR1 SGHRS and CDR2 YFSETQ. CDR3 amino acids: CASSPLAGMNTEAFF. The CDR3 DNA reads as TGCGCCAGCAGCCCGCTTGCCGGGATGAACACTGAAGCTTTCTTT.

In its sample, this clone was seen many times. The chain joins TRBV18 to TRBJ1-2, with D unclear. V was clipped by 5 bases and J by 7 bases, with 17 bases between them. Germline-derived CDR1 and CDR2 are KGHSH and LQKENI. The CDR3 has 14 amino acids. The CDR3 reads CASSRLEGSSGYTF. As DNA, the CDR3 is TGTGCCAGCTCAAGGTTGGAGGGATCTAGTGGCTACACCTTC.

The J gene is TRBJ1-1, the V gene TRBV4-1; D is ambiguous. The CDR3 consists of 13 residues. The ends were cut back, 4 bases at V and 8 bases at J, with 14 bases in the middle. From germline, CDR1 is MGHRA and CDR2 YSYEKL. In DNA form, the CDR3 reads TGCGCCAGCAGCCCCGCGGACTTTAACGAAGCTTTCTTT. It translates to CASSPADFNEAFF.

V is TRBV5-6 and J is TRBJ2-7; TRBD1 or TRBD2 may be the D gene (5 bases each). The CDR3 is 17 residues long. Between the trimmed V and J ends, which lost 6 bases and 3 bases, there was a span of 25 bases. In germline, CDR1 is SGHDT, CDR2 YYEEEE. CDR3 residues: CASNTGVTVPNYYEQYF. The CDR3 DNA follows: TGTGCCAGCAACACCGGGGTGACAGTCCCGAACTACTACGAGCAGTACTTC.

About this clone itself: Compared with germline, one end of the junction differs, possibly owing to a read error. This chain links TRBV20-1 with TRBJ2-7; D not certain. This CDR3 comprises 11 residues. Germline values: CDR1 DFQATT, CDR2 SNEGSKA (reference sequence). The DNA of the CDR3 is TGCAGTGCTAGTGTCTTGGAGACCATCCCTTTC. Amino acid sequence: CSASVLETIPF.

The chain joins TRBV25-1 to TRBJ1-2; 7 positions match TRBD1. Germline V lookup: CDR1 MGHDK, CDR2 SYGVNS. This CDR3 spans 14 amino acids. Trimming cost V 1 base and J 4 bases; bases outside gene matches: 3. CDR3 sequence: CASSELGTAYGYTF. The CDR3 DNA sequence: TGTGCCAGCAGTGAATTAGGGACAGCCTATGGCTACACCTTC.

This chain connects TRBV19 to TRBJ2-1; 10 bases map to TRBD2. The length of the CDR3 is 15 residues. J lost 8 bases, V lost 9 bases, and 13 bases had no gene match. Per germline, CDR1 LNHDA and CDR2 SQIVND (reference sequence). In DNA form, the CDR3 reads TGTGCCAGACTACTACTAGCGGGGTTGAGATATGAGCAGTTCTTC. It encodes CARLLLAGLRYEQFF.

The genes are TRBV5-1 and TRBJ2-3; the D gene is possibly TRBD2 (6 bases). The CDR3 is 16 amino acids. V was shortened by 0 bases and J by 3 bases, with 14 bases between the two germline ends. CDR1 is SGHRS and CDR2 is YFSETQ in the germline V gene. CDR3 protein: CASSLGLAGPTDTQYF. In DNA, the CDR3 is TGCGCCAGCAGCTTGGGTTTGGCGGGACCTACAGATACGCAGTATTTT.

The CDR3 region has the DNA TGCGCCAGCAGCTTACACCCCGGGACAGGGGGGTCTGGCTACACCTTC. Translated: CASSLHPGTGGSGYTF. This chain uses TRBV5-1 with TRBJ1-2; 11 nucleotides match TRBD1. The junction had 10 bases not matched to a gene; V was cut back by 2 bases and J by 7 bases. Germline V gene sequence: CDR1 SGHRS, CDR2 YFSETQ. CDR3 length equals 16 residues. Using reference TRBV5-1 and TRBJ1-2 for the parts outside the CDR3, the full variable domain is KAGVTQTPRYLIKTRGQQVTLSCSPISGHRSVSWYQQTPGQGLQFLFEYFSETQRNKGNFPGRFSGRQFSNSRSEMNVSTLELGDSALYLCASSLHPGTGGSGYTFGSGTRLTVV.

This clone was observed once. The CDR3 sequence is CASSFPADTQYF. The CDR3 DNA sequence: TGTGCCAGCAGCTTCCCAGCAGATACGCAGTATTTT. The rearrangement links TRBV11-3 to TRBJ2-3; D uncertain. Germline V gene data show CDR1 as SGHNT and CDR2 as YENEEA. The V end lost 3 bases, the J end lost 4 bases, and 5 bases lay between the germline ends. This CDR3 contains 12 residues.

In its sample, this clone was seen a few times. This chain uses TRBV5-4 with TRBJ2-2; 16 nucleotides match TRBD2. Germline loops: CDR1 SGHNT, CDR2 YYREEE (reference sequence). The J segment lost 1 base and the V segment lost 3 bases, leaving 6 bases of the junction unmatched. The CDR3 totals 19 residues. The CDR3 protein is CASSSPGLAGGMNTGELFF. DNA of the CDR3: TGTGCCAGCAGCTCACCGGGACTAGCGGGAGGGATGAACACCGGGGAGCTGTTTTTT.

This chain links TRBV5-1 with TRBJ2-5; D uncertain. Germline CDR1 SGHRS, CDR2 YFSETQ. The CDR3 is 14 residues long. Trimming stripped 7 bases from V and 1 base from J, with 14 bases between. The CDR3 sequence is CASVHGSAQETQYF. The CDR3 DNA reads TGCGCCAGCGTCCACGGGTCGGCCCAAGAGACCCAGTACTTC.